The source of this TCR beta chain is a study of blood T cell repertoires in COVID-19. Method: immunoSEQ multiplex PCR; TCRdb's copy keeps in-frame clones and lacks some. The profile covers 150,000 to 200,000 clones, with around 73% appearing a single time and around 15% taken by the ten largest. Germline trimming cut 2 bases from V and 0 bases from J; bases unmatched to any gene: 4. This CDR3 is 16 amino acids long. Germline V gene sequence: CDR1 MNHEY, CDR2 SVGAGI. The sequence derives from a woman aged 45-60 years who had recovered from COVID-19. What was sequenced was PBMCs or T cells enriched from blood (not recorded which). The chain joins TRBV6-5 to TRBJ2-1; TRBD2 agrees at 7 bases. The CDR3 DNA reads TGTGCCAGCAGTTACGGTCGGGAGGTCTCCTACAATGAGCAGTTCTTC. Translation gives CASSYGREVSYNEQFF.